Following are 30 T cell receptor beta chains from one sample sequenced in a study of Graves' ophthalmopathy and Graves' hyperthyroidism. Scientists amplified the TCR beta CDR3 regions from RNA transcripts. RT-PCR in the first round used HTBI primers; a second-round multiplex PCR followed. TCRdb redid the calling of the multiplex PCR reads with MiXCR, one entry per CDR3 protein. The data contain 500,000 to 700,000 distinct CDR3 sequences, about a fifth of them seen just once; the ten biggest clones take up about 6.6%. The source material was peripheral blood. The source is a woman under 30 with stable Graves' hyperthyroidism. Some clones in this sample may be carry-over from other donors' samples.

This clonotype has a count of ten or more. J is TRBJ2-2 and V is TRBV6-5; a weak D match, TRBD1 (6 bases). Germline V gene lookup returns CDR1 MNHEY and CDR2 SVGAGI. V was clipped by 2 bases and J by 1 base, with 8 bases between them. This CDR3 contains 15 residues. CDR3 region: CASSYPGQNTGELFF. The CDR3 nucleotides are TGTGCCAGCAGTTACCCGGGACAGAACACCGGGGAGCTGTTTTTT.

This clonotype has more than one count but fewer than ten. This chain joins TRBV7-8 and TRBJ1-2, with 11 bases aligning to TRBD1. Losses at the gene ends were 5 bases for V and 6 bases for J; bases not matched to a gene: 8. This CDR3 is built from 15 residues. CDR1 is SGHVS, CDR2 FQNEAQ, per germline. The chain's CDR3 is CASSTRDRGRNGYTF. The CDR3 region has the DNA TGTGCCAGCAGCACAAGGGACAGGGGGAGGAATGGCTACACCTTC.

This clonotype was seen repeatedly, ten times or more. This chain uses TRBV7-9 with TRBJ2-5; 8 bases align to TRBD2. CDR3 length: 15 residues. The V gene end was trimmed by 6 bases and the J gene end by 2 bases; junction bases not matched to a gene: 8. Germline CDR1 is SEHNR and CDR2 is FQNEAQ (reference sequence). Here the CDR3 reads CASRETSGRQETQYF. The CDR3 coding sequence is TGTGCCAGCAGAGAAACTAGCGGACGTCAAGAGACCCAGTACTTC.

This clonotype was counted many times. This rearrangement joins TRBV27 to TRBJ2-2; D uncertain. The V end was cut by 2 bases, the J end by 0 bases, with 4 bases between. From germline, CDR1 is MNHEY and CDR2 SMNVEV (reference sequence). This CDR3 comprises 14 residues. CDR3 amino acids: CASSLAPNTGELFF. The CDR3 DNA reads TGTGCCAGCAGTTTAGCTCCGAACACCGGGGAGCTGTTTTTT.

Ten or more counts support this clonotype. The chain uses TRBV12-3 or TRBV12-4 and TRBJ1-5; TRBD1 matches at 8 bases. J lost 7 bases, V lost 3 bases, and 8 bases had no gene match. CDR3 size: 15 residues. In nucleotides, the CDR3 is TGTGCCAGCAGTTTTCTGGACAGGGTGTACCAGCCCCAGCATTTT. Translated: CASSFLDRVYQPQHF.

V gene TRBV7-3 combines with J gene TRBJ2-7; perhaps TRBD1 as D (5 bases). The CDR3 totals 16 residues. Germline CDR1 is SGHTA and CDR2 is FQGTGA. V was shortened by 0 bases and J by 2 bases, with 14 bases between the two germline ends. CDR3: CASSLTTATETYEQYF. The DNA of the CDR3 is TGTGCCAGCAGCTTAACGACAGCCACCGAGACCTACGAGCAGTACTTC.

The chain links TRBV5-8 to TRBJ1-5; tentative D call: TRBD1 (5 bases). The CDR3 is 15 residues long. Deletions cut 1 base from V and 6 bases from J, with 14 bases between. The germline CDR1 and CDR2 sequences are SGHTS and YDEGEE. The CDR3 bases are TGTGCCAGCAGCTTGATGAGGGGAGCGGGTCAGCCCCAGCATTTT. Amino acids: CASSLMRGAGQPQHF. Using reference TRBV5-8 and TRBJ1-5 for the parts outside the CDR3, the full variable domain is EAGVTQSPTHLIKTRGQQATLRCSPISGHTSVYWYQQALGLGLQFLLWYDEGEERNRGNFPPRFSGRQFPNYSSELNVNALELEDSALYLCASSLMRGAGQPQHFGDGTRLSIL.

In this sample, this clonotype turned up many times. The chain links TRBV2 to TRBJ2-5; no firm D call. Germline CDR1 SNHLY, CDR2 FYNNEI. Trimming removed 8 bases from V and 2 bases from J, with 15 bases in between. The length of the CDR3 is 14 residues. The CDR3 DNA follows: TGTGCCAGCTTAAACGGTCCATTACAAGAGACCCAGTACTTC. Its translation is CASLNGPLQETQYF.

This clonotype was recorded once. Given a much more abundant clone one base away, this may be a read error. For the CDR3, the DNA is TGTGCCGGCAGTGGGCGGGACCAATTTCTTGGGGAGCTGTTTTTT. It specifies CAGSGRDQFLGELFF. This rearrangement joins TRBV6-1 to TRBJ2-2, with a tentative D call TRBD2 (6 bases). Germline loops: CDR1 MNHNS, CDR2 SASEGT. This CDR3 is 15 amino acids long.

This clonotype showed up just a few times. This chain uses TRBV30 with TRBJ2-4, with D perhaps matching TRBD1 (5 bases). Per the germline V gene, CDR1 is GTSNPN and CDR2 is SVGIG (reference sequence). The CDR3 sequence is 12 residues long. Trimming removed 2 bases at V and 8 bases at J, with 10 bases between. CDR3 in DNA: TGTGCCTGGAGTCCCGGCAGGGACATTCAGTACTTC. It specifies CAWSPGRDIQYF.

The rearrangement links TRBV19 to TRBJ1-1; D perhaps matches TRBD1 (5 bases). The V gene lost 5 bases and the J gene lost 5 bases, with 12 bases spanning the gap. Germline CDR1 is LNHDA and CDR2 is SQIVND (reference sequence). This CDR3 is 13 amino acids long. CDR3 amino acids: CASSASGQTEAFF. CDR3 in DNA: TGTGCCAGTAGTGCGTCAGGGCAAACTGAAGCTTTCTTT.

The CDR3, as DNA: TGTGCCAGCAGCTCAGTTCGGGGACAATACCAAGAGACCCAGTACTTC. As protein: CASSSVRGQYQETQYF. The chain is built from TRBV7-2 and TRBJ2-5; the D gene is possibly TRBD1 (6 bases). Germline V CDR1 and CDR2: SGHTA, FQGNSA. This CDR3 contains 16 residues. The V gene lost 4 bases and the J gene lost 0 bases, with 15 bases spanning the gap.

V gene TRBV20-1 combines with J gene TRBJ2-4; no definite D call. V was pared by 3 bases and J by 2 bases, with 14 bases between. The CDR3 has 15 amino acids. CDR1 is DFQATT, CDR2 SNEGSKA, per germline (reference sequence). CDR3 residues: CSASPPPRSKNIQYF. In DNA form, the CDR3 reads TGCAGTGCTAGTCCACCGCCCCGGTCCAAAAACATTCAGTACTTC.

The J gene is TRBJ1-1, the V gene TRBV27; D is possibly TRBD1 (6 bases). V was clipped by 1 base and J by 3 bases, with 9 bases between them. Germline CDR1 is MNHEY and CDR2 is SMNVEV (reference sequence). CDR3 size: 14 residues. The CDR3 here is CASSLFAGDTEAFF. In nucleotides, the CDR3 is TGTGCCAGCAGTTTATTCGCAGGGGACACTGAAGCTTTCTTT.

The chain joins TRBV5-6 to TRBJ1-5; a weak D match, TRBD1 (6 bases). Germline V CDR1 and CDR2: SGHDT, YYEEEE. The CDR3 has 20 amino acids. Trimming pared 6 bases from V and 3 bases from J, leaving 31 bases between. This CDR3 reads CASTCPPVTGWRGDNQPQHF. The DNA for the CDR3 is TGTGCCAGCACCTGCCCACCCGTGACCGGGTGGAGGGGGGACAATCAGCCCCAGCATTTT. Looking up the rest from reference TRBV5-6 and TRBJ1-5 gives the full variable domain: DAGVTQSPTHLIKTRGQQVTLRCSPKSGHDTVSWYQQALGQGPQFIFQYYEEEERQRGNFPDRFSGHQFPNYSSELNVNALLLGDSALYLCASTCPPVTGWRGDNQPQHFGDGTRLSIL.

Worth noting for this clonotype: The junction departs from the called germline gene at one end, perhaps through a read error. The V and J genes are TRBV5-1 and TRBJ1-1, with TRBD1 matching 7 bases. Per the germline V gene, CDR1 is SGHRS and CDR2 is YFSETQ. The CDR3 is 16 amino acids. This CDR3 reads CASSTWTGQLNTEAFF. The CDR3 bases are TGCGCCAGCAGCACCTGGACAGGCCAGCTGAACACTGAAGCCTTCTTT.

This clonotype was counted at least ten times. The CDR3 nucleotides read TGCAGTGCGACCCCTAGGCTTGAGCAGTACTTC. Translating it yields CSATPRLEQYF. The V call is TRBV20-1, the J call TRBJ2-7; D unresolved. The germline gives CDR1 DFQATT, CDR2 SNEGSKA (reference sequence). The CDR3 runs to 11 residues. V lost 6 bases and J 7 bases, leaving 13 bases between the germline ends.

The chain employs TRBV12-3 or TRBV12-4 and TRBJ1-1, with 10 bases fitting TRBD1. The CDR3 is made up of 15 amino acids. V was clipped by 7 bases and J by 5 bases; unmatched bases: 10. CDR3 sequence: CASTPTGGAGTEAFF. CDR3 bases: TGTGCCAGCACCCCGACAGGGGGCGCGGGTACTGAAGCTTTCTTT.

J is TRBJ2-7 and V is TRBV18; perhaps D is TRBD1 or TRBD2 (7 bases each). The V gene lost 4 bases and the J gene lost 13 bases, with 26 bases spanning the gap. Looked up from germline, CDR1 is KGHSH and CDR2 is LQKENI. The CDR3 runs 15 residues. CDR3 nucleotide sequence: TGTGCCAGCTCACGGGAGGGGGCAGGGAGAACGGAAGTCTACTTC. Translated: CASSREGAGRTEVYF.

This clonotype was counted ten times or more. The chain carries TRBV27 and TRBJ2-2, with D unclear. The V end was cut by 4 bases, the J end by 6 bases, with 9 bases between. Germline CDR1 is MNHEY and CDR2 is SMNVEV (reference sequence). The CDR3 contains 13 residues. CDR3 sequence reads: CASSSRHSGELFF. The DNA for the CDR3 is TGTGCCAGCAGTTCGAGACACTCCGGGGAGCTGTTTTTT.

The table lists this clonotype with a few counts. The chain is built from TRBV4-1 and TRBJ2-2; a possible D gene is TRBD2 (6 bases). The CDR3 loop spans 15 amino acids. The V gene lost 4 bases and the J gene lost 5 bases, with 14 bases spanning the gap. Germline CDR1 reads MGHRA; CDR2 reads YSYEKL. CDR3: CASSRLASGTGELFF. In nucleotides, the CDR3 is TGCGCCAGCAGCCGCCTAGCGTCGGGTACCGGGGAGCTGTTTTTT.

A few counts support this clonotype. Here the CDR3 reads CAWSRGSSYEQYF. In DNA form, the CDR3 reads TGTGCCTGGAGTCGGGGATCCTCCTACGAGCAGTACTTC. The V gene is TRBV30, the J gene TRBJ2-7; possible D gene TRBD2, 5 bases. Germline assignment: CDR1 GTSNPN and CDR2 SVGIG (reference sequence). V gave up 2 bases and J gave up 0 bases, with 8 bases separating them. The length of the CDR3 is 13 residues. The full variable domain, with the rest looked up from reference TRBV30 and TRBJ2-7, is SQTIHQWPATLVQPVGSPLSLECTVEGTSNPNLYWYRQAAGRGLQLLFYSVGIGQISSEVPQNLSASRPQDRQFILSSKKLLLSDSGFYLCAWSRGSSYEQYFGPGTRLTVT.

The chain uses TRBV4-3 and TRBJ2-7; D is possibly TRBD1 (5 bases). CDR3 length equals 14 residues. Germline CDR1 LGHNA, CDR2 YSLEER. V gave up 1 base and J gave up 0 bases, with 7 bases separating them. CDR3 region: CASSQVRDSYEQYF. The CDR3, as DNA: TGCGCCAGCAGCCAAGTCAGGGACTCCTACGAGCAGTACTTC.

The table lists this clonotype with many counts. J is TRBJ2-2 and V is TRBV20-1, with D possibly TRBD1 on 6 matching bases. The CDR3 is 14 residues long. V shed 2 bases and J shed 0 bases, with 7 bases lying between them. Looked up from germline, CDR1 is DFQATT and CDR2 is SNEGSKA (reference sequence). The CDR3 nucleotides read TGCAGTGCTAGAAAGGGGGCGAACACCGGGGAGCTGTTTTTT. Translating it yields CSARKGANTGELFF.

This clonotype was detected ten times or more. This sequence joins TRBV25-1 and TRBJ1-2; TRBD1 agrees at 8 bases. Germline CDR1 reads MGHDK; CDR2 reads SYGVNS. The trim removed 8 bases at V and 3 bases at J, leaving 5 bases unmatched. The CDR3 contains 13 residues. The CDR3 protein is CASRKQGDYGYTF. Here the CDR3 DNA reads TGTGCCAGCCGCAAACAGGGGGACTATGGCTACACCTTC.

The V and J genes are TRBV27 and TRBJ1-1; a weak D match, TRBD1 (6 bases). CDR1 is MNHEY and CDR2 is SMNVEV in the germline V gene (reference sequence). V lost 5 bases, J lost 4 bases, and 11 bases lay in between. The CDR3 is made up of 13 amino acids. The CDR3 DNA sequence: TGTGCCAGCAGTGCCAGGGGTCGCACTGAAGCTTTCTTT. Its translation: CASSARGRTEAFF.

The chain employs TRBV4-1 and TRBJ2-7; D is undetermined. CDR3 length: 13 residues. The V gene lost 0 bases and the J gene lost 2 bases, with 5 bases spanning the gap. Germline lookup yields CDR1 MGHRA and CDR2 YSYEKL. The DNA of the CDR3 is TGCGCCAGCAGCCAAGAGAATACCTACGAGCAGTACTTC. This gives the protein CASSQENTYEQYF.

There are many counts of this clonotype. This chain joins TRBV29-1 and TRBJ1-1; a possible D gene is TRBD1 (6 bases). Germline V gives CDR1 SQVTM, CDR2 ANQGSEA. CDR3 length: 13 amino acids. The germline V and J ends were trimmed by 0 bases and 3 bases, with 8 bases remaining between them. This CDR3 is CSVEEQGYTEAFF. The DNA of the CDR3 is TGCAGCGTTGAAGAACAGGGTTACACTGAAGCTTTCTTT.

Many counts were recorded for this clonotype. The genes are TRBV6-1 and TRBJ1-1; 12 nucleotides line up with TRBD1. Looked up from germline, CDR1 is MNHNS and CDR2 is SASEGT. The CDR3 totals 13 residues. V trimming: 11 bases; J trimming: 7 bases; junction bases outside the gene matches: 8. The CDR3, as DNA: TGTGCCGCACCGGGACAGGGGGCGTTTGAAGCTTTCTTT. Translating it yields CAAPGQGAFEAFF.

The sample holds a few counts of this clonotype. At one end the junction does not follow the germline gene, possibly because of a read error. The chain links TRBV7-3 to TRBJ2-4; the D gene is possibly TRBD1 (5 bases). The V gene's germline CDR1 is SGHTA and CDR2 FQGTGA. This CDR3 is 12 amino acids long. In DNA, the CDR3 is TGTGCCAGCAGCCGACAGAAAAACATTAAGTACTTC. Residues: CASSRQKNIKYF.